The 22 T cell receptor beta chains below all came from one sample that was sequenced in a study of graft-versus-host responses after intestinal transplantation. What these receptors recognize is not known. Libraries were prepared by immunoSEQ multiplex PCR; TCRdb keeps only in-frame clonotypes and omits some of them. Seen here are about 110,000 clones, about 94% observed once, and the top ten hold around 0.49%. The sample consisted of unstimulated CD8+ T cells sorted from spleen or lymph node cells, taken before intestinal transplant. The receptors originated from a human donor who received an intestinal transplant.

This sequence joins TRBV27 and TRBJ1-2; D call uncertain. CDR3 length: 16 amino acids. V was pared by 2 bases and J by 3 bases, with 16 bases between. Germline CDR1 and CDR2: MNHEY and SMNVEV (reference sequence). DNA of the CDR3: TGTGCCAGCAGTTTACGCACCCCTGAAACGGACTATGGCTACACCTTC. Translating gives CASSLRTPETDYGYTF.

The rearrangement links TRBV2 to TRBJ2-2, with D perhaps TRBD1 (7 bases). In germline, CDR1 is SNHLY, CDR2 FYNNEI. There are 17 residues in the CDR3. The V and J ends lost 5 bases and 1 base respectively, with 17 bases between them. For the CDR3, the DNA is TGTGCCAGCAGTCATTCGCAGGGGGGACTGAACACCGGGGAGCTGTTTTTT. It translates to CASSHSQGGLNTGELFF.

The J gene is TRBJ2-3, the V gene TRBV27, with a possible D match to TRBD2 (6 bases). This CDR3 region has 15 residues. Germline loops: CDR1 MNHEY, CDR2 SMNVEV (reference sequence). The V gene lost 1 base and the J gene lost 3 bases, with 11 bases spanning the gap. The CDR3 nucleotides read TGTGCCAGCAGTTTATACGGGAGAGGGACAGATACGCAGTATTTT. As protein: CASSLYGRGTDTQYF.

The V gene is TRBV21-1, the J gene TRBJ2-3; the DNA was not compared with TRBD2, the D call given in the table. TRBV21-1 is shown as a pseudogene. This CDR3 region has 15 residues. CDR3 loop: CASGAGAGHTDTQYF. The CDR3 coding sequence is TGTGCCAGCGGCGCGGGAGCGGGGCACACAGATACGCAGTATTTT.

The rearrangement links TRBV27 to TRBJ2-6; 8 bases are shared with TRBD2. The CDR3 contains 17 residues. Germline-derived CDR1 and CDR2 are MNHEY and SMNVEV (reference sequence). V shed 5 bases, J shed 0 bases, and the junction held 6 bases outside the gene matches. The CDR3 sequence is CASSPSGPISGANVLTF. The DNA for the CDR3 is TGTGCCAGCAGTCCTAGCGGGCCTATCTCTGGGGCCAACGTCCTGACTTTC.

This chain uses TRBV5-6 with TRBJ2-1; no firm D call. This CDR3 region has 18 residues. CDR1 and CDR2 (germline): SGHDT, YYEEEE. The ends were cut back, 1 base at V and 6 bases at J, with 23 bases in the middle. DNA of the CDR3: TGTGCCAGCAGCTTGCCGCCGTGGCAGCTAAGTACCCTCAATGAGCAGTTCTTC. This codes for CASSLPPWQLSTLNEQFF.

The rearrangement links TRBV6-5 to TRBJ2-7; D is uncertain. V was cut by 0 bases and J by 2 bases, with 8 bases left in between. CDR1 and CDR2 from the germline V gene are MNHEY and SVGAGI. The CDR3 length is 14 residues. In nucleotides, the CDR3 is TGTGCCAGCAGTTACTCAGGGTCCCCCTACGAGCAGTACTTC. Translation: CASSYSGSPYEQYF.

The V and J genes are TRBV6-1 and TRBJ2-1; D gene uncertain. CDR3 length equals 10 residues. Between the trimmed V and J ends, which lost 7 bases and 5 bases, there was a span of 3 bases. Germline loops: CDR1 MNHNS, CDR2 SASEGT. CDR3 sequence: CASMDNEQFF. The CDR3 coding sequence is TGTGCCAGCATGGACAATGAGCAGTTCTTC.

This sequence joins TRBV27 and TRBJ2-7; 8 positions agree with TRBD2. V lost 8 bases and J lost 0; bases outside the gene matches: 6. Germline lookup yields CDR1 MNHEY and CDR2 SMNVEV (reference sequence). This CDR3 contains 14 residues. This chain's CDR3 is CASAIAGSSYEQYF. In nucleotides, the CDR3 is TGTGCCAGCGCGATAGCGGGAAGCTCCTACGAGCAGTACTTC.

CDR3 in amino acids: CASALGSGLQETQYF. The CDR3, as DNA: TGTGCCAGCGCTCTTGGTAGCGGACTACAAGAGACCCAGTACTTC. The gene calls are TRBV2 and TRBJ2-5, with TRBD2 as a possible D gene (6 bases). V was cut by 8 bases and J by 2 bases, with 18 bases left in between. The germline V gene encodes CDR1 SNHLY and CDR2 FYNNEI. The CDR3 runs to 15 residues.

This clone occurred once. The CDR3 loop reads CASSLADSGNQPQHF. The CDR3 nucleotides read TGTGCCAGCAGCTTAGCTGACAGTGGGAATCAGCCCCAGCATTTT. The V and J genes are TRBV7-2 and TRBJ1-5; possible D gene TRBD1, 5 bases. Trimming removed 0 bases at V and 4 bases at J, with 10 bases between. This CDR3 comprises 15 residues. CDR1 is SGHTA, CDR2 FQGNSA, per germline.

The CDR3: CASSDSATGEAFF. CDR3 DNA: TGTGCCAGCAGTGACTCGGCGACAGGGGAAGCTTTCTTT. This chain connects TRBV27 to TRBJ1-1, with 7 bases that match TRBD1. The CDR3 is 13 amino acids. The germline V gene encodes CDR1 MNHEY and CDR2 SMNVEV (reference sequence). The V segment lost 5 bases and the J segment 8 bases; nucleotides outside the gene matches: 8.

The chain employs TRBV10-3 and TRBJ2-3, with 14 bases that match TRBD2. In germline, CDR1 is ENHRY, CDR2 SYGVKD. The CDR3 runs to 15 residues. Trimming removed 6 bases from V and 4 bases from J; junction bases left unmatched: 3. The CDR3 DNA follows: TGTGCCATCAGCCCGGGACTAGCGGGAGCAGATACGCAGTATTTT. It specifies CAISPGLAGADTQYF.

J is TRBJ1-2 and V is TRBV7-8; 10 nucleotides match TRBD1. This CDR3 comprises 14 residues. The germline CDR1 and CDR2 sequences are SGHVS and FQNEAQ. Germline trimming cut 5 bases from V and 6 bases from J; bases unmatched to any gene: 6. CDR3 coding DNA: TGTGCCAGCAGCGACCCTGGGACAGGGGATGGCTACACCTTC. It codes for CASSDPGTGDGYTF.

With regard to this clone: Different DNA sequences within this sample yield the same CDR3. The chain couples TRBV2 to TRBJ2-3; 7 bases agree with TRBD2. Germline assignment: CDR1 SNHLY and CDR2 FYNNEI. The CDR3 spans 15 residues. J gave up 0 bases and V 1 base, and 1 base lay outside the gene matches. CDR3 in amino acids: CASSEETSSTDTQYF. CDR3 DNA: TGTGCCAGCAGTGAAGAGACTAGCAGCACAGATACGCAGTATTTT.

The rearrangement joins TRBV11-2 to TRBJ1-5; D is possibly TRBD1 (5 bases). The length of the CDR3 is 15 residues. Trimming took 0 bases from V and 5 from J, leaving 11 bases between them. The germline gives CDR1 SGHAT, CDR2 FQNNGV. CDR3 protein: CASSLEGQGDQPQHF. The CDR3 DNA reads as TGTGCCAGCAGCTTAGAAGGGCAGGGAGATCAGCCCCAGCATTTT.

This chain joins TRBV5-1 and TRBJ2-7; the D is unclear. Germline V gene data show CDR1 as SGHRS and CDR2 as YFSETQ. The CDR3 covers 14 residues. Trimming cost V 0 bases and J 4 bases, with 11 bases left between them. This chain's CDR3 is CASSLAVSGYEQYF. CDR3 coding DNA: TGCGCCAGCAGCTTGGCCGTCTCCGGTTACGAGCAGTACTTC.

The chain links TRBV5-8 to TRBJ2-1; 7 bases fit TRBD2. The CDR3 length is 15 residues. V shed 7 bases and J 6 bases; nucleotides not matched to a gene: 13. CDR1 SGHTS and CDR2 YDEGEE come from the germline V gene. In DNA form, the CDR3 reads TGTGCCAGCGAGGGAAGGCTAGCGGCGTTCAATGAGCAGTTCTTC. Its translation: CASEGRLAAFNEQFF.

The DNA of the CDR3 is TGTGCCTGGAGTGATCCGGGACAATATTATTCCAATGAAAAACTGTTTTTT. Translation gives CAWSDPGQYYSNEKLFF. J is TRBJ1-4 and V is TRBV30, with D possibly matching TRBD1 (6 bases). Trimming removed 1 base from V and 5 bases from J, with 20 bases in between. The germline CDR1 and CDR2 sequences are GTSNPN and SVGIG (reference sequence). The CDR3 spans 17 residues.

The chain carries TRBV7-6 and TRBJ2-7; 8 bases map to TRBD1. The CDR3 length is 17 residues. V was pared by 1 base and J by 5 bases, with 13 bases of the junction left unmatched. Germline-derived CDR1 and CDR2 are SGHVS and FNYEAQ. The CDR3 here is CASSLEAFWTGLDEQYF. DNA for the CDR3: TGTGCCAGCAGCTTAGAGGCTTTTTGGACAGGGCTCGACGAGCAGTACTTC.

The chain uses TRBV7-8 and TRBJ2-5; D is uncertain. This CDR3 comprises 12 residues. V lost 5 bases and J 7 bases, leaving 11 bases between the germline ends. The germline V gene has CDR1 SGHVS and CDR2 FQNEAQ. CDR3 in DNA: TGTGCCAGCAGCCAACGCGGAGTGACCCAGTACTTC. Residues: CASSQRGVTQYF.

This chain connects TRBV27 to TRBJ2-5; either TRBD1 or TRBD2 may fit D (5 bases each). The CDR3 contains 13 residues. Germline CDR1 MNHEY, CDR2 SMNVEV (reference sequence). The V gene lost 5 bases and the J gene lost 3 bases, with 10 bases spanning the gap. CDR3 region: CASSHRDEETQYF. Here the CDR3 DNA reads TGTGCCAGCAGTCACCGGGACGAAGAGACCCAGTACTTC.